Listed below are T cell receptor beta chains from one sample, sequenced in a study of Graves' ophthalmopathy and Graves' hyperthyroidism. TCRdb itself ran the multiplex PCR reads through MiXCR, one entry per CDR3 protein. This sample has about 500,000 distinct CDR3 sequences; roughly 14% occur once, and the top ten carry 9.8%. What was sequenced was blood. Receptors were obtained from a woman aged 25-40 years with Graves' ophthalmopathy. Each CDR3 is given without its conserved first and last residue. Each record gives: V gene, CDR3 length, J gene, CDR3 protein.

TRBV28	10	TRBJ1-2	ASSFWTSGYT
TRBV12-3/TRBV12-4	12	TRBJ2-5	ASSPGLGTETLY
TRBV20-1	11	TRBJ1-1	SAIRQGRTEAF
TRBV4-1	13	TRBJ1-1	ASSQELQTNTEAF
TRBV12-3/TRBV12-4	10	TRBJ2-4	ASSLEARHTY
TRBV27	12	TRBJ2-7	ASSLGAPSYEQY
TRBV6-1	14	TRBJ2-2	ASTHRLLINTGELF
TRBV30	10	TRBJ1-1	AWGQGNTEAF
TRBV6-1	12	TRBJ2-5	ASRPGVSQETQY
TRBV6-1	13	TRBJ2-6	ASSPAGSGANVLT
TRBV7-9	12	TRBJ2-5	ASSAVQGKETQY
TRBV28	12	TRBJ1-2	ASRAGTGVRGYT
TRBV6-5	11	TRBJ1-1	ASSRKPNTEAF
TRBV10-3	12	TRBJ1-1	AISAVGANTEAF
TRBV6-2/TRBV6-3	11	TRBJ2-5	ASSYWAGETQY